The 23 T cell receptor beta chains presented below share a single source sample, sequenced in a study of T cells in Graves' hyperthyroidism and ophthalmopathy. From RNA transcripts, TCR beta CDR3 regions were amplified. TCR CDR3 regions were first amplified by RT-PCR with HTBI primers. TCRdb fed the multiplex PCR reads into MiXCR, producing one record per CDR3 protein. The table records a few hundred thousand distinct CDR3 sequences, approximately 19% of them present only once. The sample taken for sequencing was blood. The origin of the receptors is a woman between 18 and 29 years old with Graves' hyperthyroidism.

This clonotype has ten or more counts. The genes are TRBV28 and TRBJ1-2; perhaps TRBD1 as D (5 bases). Between the trimmed V and J ends, which lost 3 bases and 4 bases, there was a span of 12 bases. Germline V gene lookup returns CDR1 MDHEN and CDR2 SYDVKM. There are 14 residues in the CDR3. For the CDR3, the DNA is TGTGCCAGCAGTTTGGGGGGAGGCGGCTATGGCTACACCTTC. As protein: CASSLGGGGYGYTF.

Many counts were recorded for this clonotype. As DNA, the CDR3 is TGTGCCAGCAGTGATACGACTCCACTACGCTATGGCTACACCTTC. This sequence encodes CASSDTTPLRYGYTF. The chain carries TRBV2 and TRBJ1-2; D not certain. V was trimmed by 3 bases and J by 4 bases, leaving 15 bases between them. Germline V gives CDR1 SNHLY, CDR2 FYNNEI. The CDR3 contains 15 residues. The full variable domain, completed using reference TRBV2 and TRBJ1-2, is EPEVTQTPSHQVTQMGQEVILRCVPISNHLYFYWYRQILGQKVEFLVSFYNNEISEKSEIFDDQFSVERPDGSNFTLKIRSTKLEDSAMYFCASSDTTPLRYGYTFGSGTRLTVV.

This clonotype is labeled as medium-sized (0.01 to 0.1%). This rearrangement joins TRBV2 to TRBJ2-5; 9 nucleotides align to TRBD1. Losses at the gene ends were 6 bases for V and 4 bases for J; bases not matched to a gene: 6. The CDR3 loop spans 14 amino acids. Per germline, CDR1 SNHLY and CDR2 FYNNEI. The CDR3 nucleotides are TGTGCCAGCAGCGGGACAGGGTCGGGAGAGACCCAGTACTTC. Its protein is CASSGTGSGETQYF.

This clonotype occurred many times. The chain combines TRBV14 with TRBJ1-1; D gene unclear. The CDR3 consists of 14 residues. The germline V gene has CDR1 SGHDN and CDR2 FVKESK. Trimming cost V 3 bases and J 1 base, with 9 bases left between them. The CDR3 sequence: CASSHPVGNTEAFF. The CDR3 region has the DNA TGTGCCAGCAGCCACCCGGTGGGGAACACTGAAGCTTTCTTT.

This clonotype was counted ten times or more. One end of the junction fails to match germline, which may point to a read error. The rearrangement links TRBV11-2 to TRBJ1-1; 7 positions match TRBD1. Germline V gene sequence: CDR1 SGHAT, CDR2 FQNNGV. The CDR3 runs to 13 residues. This chain's CDR3 is CANSLEGRGEAFF. CDR3 in DNA: TGTGCCAACAGCTTAGAAGGCAGGGGGGAAGCTTTCTTT.

This clonotype was detected ten times or more. The V call is TRBV28, the J call TRBJ2-2; D is undetermined. The V end lost 4 bases, the J end lost 1 base, and 7 bases lay between the germline ends. CDR3 length: 14 amino acids. Germline CDR1 and CDR2: MDHEN and SYDVKM. The CDR3 region is CASSYLLNTGELFF. The CDR3 coding sequence is TGTGCCAGCAGTTACCTCCTGAACACCGGGGAGCTGTTTTTT.

The table lists this clonotype with many counts. The V and J genes are TRBV11-1 and TRBJ2-5, with TRBD1 matching 7 bases. Germline values: CDR1 SGHAT, CDR2 FQDESV (reference sequence). The CDR3 spans 20 residues. V lost 4 bases and J lost 5; bases outside the gene matches: 25. DNA of the CDR3: TGTGCCAGCAGCTCGTATCCAGACAGGGCGCCCCGCCAAAGTCCCGAGACCCAGTACTTC. It is translated as CASSSYPDRAPRQSPETQYF.

In its sample, this clonotype was seen many times. The chain recombines TRBV11-2 with TRBJ1-1; TRBD1 might be the D (6 bases). Germline-derived CDR1 and CDR2 are SGHAT and FQNNGV. Between the trimmed V and J ends, which lost 0 bases and 1 base, there was a span of 9 bases. The CDR3 extends over 15 amino acids. The CDR3 coding sequence is TGTGCCAGCAGCTTAGAGGACAGAGCGAACACTGAAGCTTTCTTT. Amino acids: CASSLEDRANTEAFF.

At least ten counts were recorded for this clonotype. The chain couples TRBV7-8 to TRBJ2-5; perhaps D is TRBD1 or TRBD2 (5 bases each). The germline gives CDR1 SGHVS, CDR2 FQNEAQ. The CDR3 extends over 16 amino acids. V lost 4 bases and J lost 3, with 18 bases in between. The CDR3 bases are TGTGCCAGCAGCTCGGGGACCATATCTAGCAAAGAGACCCAGTACTTC. It encodes CASSSGTISSKETQYF.

In its sample, this clonotype was seen many times. The chain employs TRBV6-1 and TRBJ2-7; TRBD2 is a possible D gene (5 bases). The germline CDR1 and CDR2 sequences are MNHNS and SASEGT. This CDR3 is 14 amino acids long. The ends were cut back, 6 bases at V and 2 bases at J, with 14 bases in the middle. This CDR3 reads CASRDLIGTYEQYF. The CDR3 nucleotides read TGTGCCAGCAGGGACTTAATAGGGACCTACGAGCAGTACTTC.

This clonotype was detected many times. The rearrangement joins TRBV5-1 to TRBJ2-6, with D maybe TRBD2 (5 bases). Trimming cost V 0 bases and J 4 bases, with 8 bases left between them. Germline V CDR1 and CDR2: SGHRS, YFSETQ. This CDR3 comprises 15 residues. CDR3 region: CASSLGGLGANVLTF. The CDR3 bases are TGCGCCAGCAGCTTGGGAGGGCTCGGGGCCAACGTCCTGACTTTC.

This clonotype was recorded at least ten times. V is TRBV28 and J is TRBJ1-1; D is possibly TRBD1 (5 bases). V lost 6 bases and J 5 bases, leaving 16 bases between the germline ends. Per germline, CDR1 MDHEN and CDR2 SYDVKM. The CDR3 sequence is 14 residues long. The CDR3: CASRIPGTGTEAFF. The CDR3, as DNA: TGTGCCAGCAGAATCCCAGGGACTGGGACTGAAGCTTTCTTT.

This clonotype was counted ten times or more. This chain connects TRBV6-1 to TRBJ1-5; 7 bases align to TRBD1. CDR3 length: 14 amino acids. The V gene end was trimmed by 6 bases and the J gene end by 7 bases; junction bases not matched to a gene: 9. Germline values: CDR1 MNHNS, CDR2 SASEGT. CDR3 loop: CASRATGERQPQHF. In DNA, the CDR3 is TGTGCCAGCAGAGCAACAGGGGAACGGCAGCCCCAGCATTTT.

At least ten counts were recorded for this clonotype. J is TRBJ1-5 and V is TRBV6-5; D gene ambiguous. The V end lost 5 bases, the J end lost 7 bases, and 18 bases lay between the germline ends. From germline, CDR1 is MNHEY and CDR2 SVGAGI. This CDR3 spans 15 amino acids. The CDR3 here is CASSLEGGLRQPQHF. The CDR3 nucleotides are TGTGCCAGCAGTCTAGAGGGCGGGCTGCGACAGCCCCAGCATTTT.

Many counts were recorded for this clonotype. V and J are TRBV7-9 and TRBJ2-5; TRBD2 aligns across 7 bases. The CDR3 has 13 residues. Trimming removed 8 bases from V and 2 bases from J; junction bases left unmatched: 5. The V gene's germline CDR1 is SEHNR and CDR2 FQNEAQ (reference sequence). Written as DNA, the CDR3 is TGTGCCAGCCGGGCGGGGGTACAAGAGACCCAGTACTTC. Its translation: CASRAGVQETQYF.

Only a few counts were recorded for this clonotype. The chain couples TRBV6-2 or TRBV6-3 to TRBJ1-2; D not certain. Trimming removed 0 bases from V and 7 bases from J, with 9 bases in between. The CDR3 consists of 13 residues. Germline CDR1 and CDR2: MNHEY and SVGEGT. The CDR3 loop reads CASSYSGESGYTF. DNA of the CDR3: TGTGCCAGCAGTTACTCAGGAGAGAGTGGCTACACCTTC.

This clonotype was counted ten times or more. The chain recombines TRBV11-2 with TRBJ1-2, with 7 bases lining up with TRBD1. The CDR3 has 17 residues. Losses at the gene ends were 5 bases for V and 2 bases for J; bases not matched to a gene: 14. Germline loops: CDR1 SGHAT, CDR2 FQNNGV. CDR3 sequence reads: CASSPGQVYWENYGYTF. CDR3 coding DNA: TGTGCCAGCAGCCCTGGACAGGTTTATTGGGAAAACTATGGCTACACCTTC.

Many counts were recorded for this clonotype. The rearrangement links TRBV6-5 to TRBJ1-1; a weak D match, TRBD1 (5 bases). V was pared by 4 bases and J by 6 bases, with 12 bases between. CDR3 length: 13 amino acids. The germline V gene encodes CDR1 MNHEY and CDR2 SVGAGI. CDR3 in amino acids: CASSWALQAEAFF. The CDR3 nucleotides read TGTGCCAGCAGTTGGGCGTTACAGGCTGAAGCTTTCTTT.

The chain is built from TRBV12-3 or TRBV12-4 and TRBJ1-1, with 8 bases fitting TRBD1. The junction had 13 bases not matched to a gene; V was cut back by 5 bases and J by 5 bases. The CDR3 sequence is 16 residues long. The CDR3 is CASSAPGQDSKTEAFF. For the CDR3, the DNA is TGTGCCAGCAGTGCCCCGGGACAGGATTCGAAAACTGAAGCTTTCTTT.

About this clonotype: Sequence at one end of the junction differs from germline and may be a read error. The chain joins TRBV7-3 to TRBJ1-1, with D perhaps matching TRBD1 (5 bases). Germline-derived CDR1 and CDR2 are SGHTA and FQGTGA. CDR3 length: 14 residues. CDR3 coding DNA: TGTGCCAGCAGCTTAAGGGGCCGGAACACTGAAGCTTGCTTT. Amino acid sequence: CASSLRGRNTEACF.

Points on this clonotype: At one end the junction does not follow the germline gene, possibly because of a read error. This rearrangement joins TRBV12-3 or TRBV12-4 to TRBJ1-3; D gene unclear. CDR3 length: 14 residues. CDR3 DNA: TGTGCCAGCCGGGCCGAAATCTCTGGAGACACCATATATTTT. Translated: CASRAEISGDTIYF.

At least ten counts were recorded for this clonotype. The chain carries TRBV7-6 and TRBJ2-2; 11 bases map to TRBD1. Germline V gene lookup returns CDR1 SGHVS and CDR2 FNYEAQ. V lost 5 bases, J lost 4 bases, and 6 bases stayed unmatched. The CDR3 sequence is 16 residues long. CDR3 sequence: CASSPRDRGGTGELFF. The CDR3 region has the DNA TGTGCCAGCAGCCCGAGGGACAGGGGGGGCACCGGGGAGCTGTTTTTT.

Ten or more counts support this clonotype. For the CDR3, the DNA is TGTGCCAGCAGTTTAGGGACAGTCCGGGGGATGAACACTGAAGCTTTCTTT. This gives the protein CASSLGTVRGMNTEAFF. The rearrangement uses TRBV28 and TRBJ1-1; 7 bases match TRBD1. The CDR3 runs 17 residues. Germline V gene sequence: CDR1 MDHEN, CDR2 SYDVKM. The V and J ends lost 2 bases and 0 bases, in that order; junction bases with no gene match: 9.